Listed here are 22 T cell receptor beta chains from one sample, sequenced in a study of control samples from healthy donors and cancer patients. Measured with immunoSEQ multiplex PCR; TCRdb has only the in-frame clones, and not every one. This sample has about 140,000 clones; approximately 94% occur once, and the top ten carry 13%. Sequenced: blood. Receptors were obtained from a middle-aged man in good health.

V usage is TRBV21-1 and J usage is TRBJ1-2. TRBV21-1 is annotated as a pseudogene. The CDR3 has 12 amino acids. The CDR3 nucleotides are TGTGCCAGCAGCACCGACAACTATGGCTACACCTTC. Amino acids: CASSTDNYGYTF.

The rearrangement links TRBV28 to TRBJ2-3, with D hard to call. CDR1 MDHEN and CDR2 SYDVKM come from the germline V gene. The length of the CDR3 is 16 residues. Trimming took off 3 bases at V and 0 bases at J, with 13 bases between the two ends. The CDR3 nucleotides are TGTGCCAGCAGTTTTTTTGGCGGAACTAGCACAGATACGCAGTATTTT. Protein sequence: CASSFFGGTSTDTQYF.

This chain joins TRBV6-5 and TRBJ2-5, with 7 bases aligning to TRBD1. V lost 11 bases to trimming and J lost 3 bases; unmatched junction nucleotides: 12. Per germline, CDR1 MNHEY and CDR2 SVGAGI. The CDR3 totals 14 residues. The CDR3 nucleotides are TGTGCCGGATCCCCAGGGGGAACTAAAGAGACCCAGTACTTC. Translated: CAGSPGGTKETQYF.

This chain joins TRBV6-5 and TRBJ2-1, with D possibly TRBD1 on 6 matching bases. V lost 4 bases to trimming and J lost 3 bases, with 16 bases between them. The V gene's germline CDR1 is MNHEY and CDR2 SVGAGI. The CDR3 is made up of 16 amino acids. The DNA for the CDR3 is TGTGCCAGCAGTTCACAGCCAGGGGCCCGCTACAATGAGCAGTTCTTC. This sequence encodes CASSSQPGARYNEQFF.

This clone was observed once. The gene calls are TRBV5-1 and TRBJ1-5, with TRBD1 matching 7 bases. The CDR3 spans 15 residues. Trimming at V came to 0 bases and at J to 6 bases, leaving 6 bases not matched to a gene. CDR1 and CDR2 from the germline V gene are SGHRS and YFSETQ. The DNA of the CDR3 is TGCGCCAGCAGCTTGGGAGGAGGGGGCGGTCAGCCCCAGCATTTT. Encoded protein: CASSLGGGGGQPQHF.

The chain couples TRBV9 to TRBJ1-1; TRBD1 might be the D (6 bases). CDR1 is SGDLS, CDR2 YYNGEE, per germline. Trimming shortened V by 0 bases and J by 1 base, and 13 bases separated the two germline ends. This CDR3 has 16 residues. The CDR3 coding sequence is TGTGCCAGCAGCGTAGCTCCCCAGGGGACGAACACTGAAGCTTTCTTT. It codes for CASSVAPQGTNTEAFF.

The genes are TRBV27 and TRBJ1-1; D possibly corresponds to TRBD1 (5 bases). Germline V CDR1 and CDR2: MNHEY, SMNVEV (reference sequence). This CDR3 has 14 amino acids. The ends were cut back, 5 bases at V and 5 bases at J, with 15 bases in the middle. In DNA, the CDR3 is TGTGCCAGCAGTCATCAGGGAAAATGGACTGAAGCTTTCTTT. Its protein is CASSHQGKWTEAFF.

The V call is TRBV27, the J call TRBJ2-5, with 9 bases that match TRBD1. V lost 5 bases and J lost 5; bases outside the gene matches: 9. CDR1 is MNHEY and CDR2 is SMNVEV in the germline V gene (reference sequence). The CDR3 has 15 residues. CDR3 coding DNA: TGTGCCAGCAGTGCCTACCGGGACAGGGCGGAGACCCAGTACTTC. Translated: CASSAYRDRAETQYF.

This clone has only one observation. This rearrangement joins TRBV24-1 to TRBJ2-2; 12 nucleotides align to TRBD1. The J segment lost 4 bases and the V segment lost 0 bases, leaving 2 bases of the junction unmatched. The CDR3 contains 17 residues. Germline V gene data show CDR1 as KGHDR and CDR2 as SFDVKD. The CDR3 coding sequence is TGTGCCACCAGTGATTTGCGGGACAGGGGGCGCACCGGGGAGCTGTTTTTT. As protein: CATSDLRDRGRTGELFF.

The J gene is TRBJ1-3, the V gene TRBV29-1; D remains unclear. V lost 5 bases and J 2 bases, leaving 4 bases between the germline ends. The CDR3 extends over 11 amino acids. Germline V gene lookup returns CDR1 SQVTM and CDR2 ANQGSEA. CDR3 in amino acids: CSVRTGNTIYF. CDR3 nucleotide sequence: TGCAGCGTTCGCACTGGAAACACCATATATTTT.

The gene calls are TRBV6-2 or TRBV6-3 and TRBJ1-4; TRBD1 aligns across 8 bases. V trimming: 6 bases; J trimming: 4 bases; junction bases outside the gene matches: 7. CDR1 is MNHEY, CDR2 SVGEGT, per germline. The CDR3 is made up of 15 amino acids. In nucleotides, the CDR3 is TGTGCCAGCAGCCGTTACAGGGGGGTTAATGAAAAACTGTTTTTT. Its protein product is CASSRYRGVNEKLFF.

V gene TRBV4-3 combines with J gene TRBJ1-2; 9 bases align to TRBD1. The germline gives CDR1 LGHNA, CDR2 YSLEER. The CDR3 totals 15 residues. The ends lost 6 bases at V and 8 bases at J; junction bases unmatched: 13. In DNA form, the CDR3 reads TGCGCCAGCAGAGCCGGCGACAGGGGGACCGAGGGCTACACCTTC. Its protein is CASRAGDRGTEGYTF.

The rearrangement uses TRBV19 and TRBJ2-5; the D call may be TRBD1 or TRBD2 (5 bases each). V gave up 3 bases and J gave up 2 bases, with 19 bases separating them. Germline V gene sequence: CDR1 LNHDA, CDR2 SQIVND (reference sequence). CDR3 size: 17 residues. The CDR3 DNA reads TGTGCCAGTAGTATGGGGTGGCGTAGGGACCAACAAGAGACCCAGTACTTC. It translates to CASSMGWRRDQQETQYF.

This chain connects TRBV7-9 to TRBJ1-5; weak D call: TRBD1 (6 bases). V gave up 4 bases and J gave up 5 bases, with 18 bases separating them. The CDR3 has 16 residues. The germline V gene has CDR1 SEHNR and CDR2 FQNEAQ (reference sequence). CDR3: CASSSGVGGLDQPQHF. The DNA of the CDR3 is TGTGCCAGCAGCTCCGGTGTAGGGGGACTGGATCAGCCCCAGCATTTT.

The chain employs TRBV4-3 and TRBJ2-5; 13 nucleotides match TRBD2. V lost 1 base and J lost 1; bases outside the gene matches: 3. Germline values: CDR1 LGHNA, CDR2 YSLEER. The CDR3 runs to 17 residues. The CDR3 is CASSQGRLAGGQETQYF. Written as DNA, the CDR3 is TGCGCCAGCAGCCAAGGAAGACTAGCGGGGGGCCAAGAGACCCAGTACTTC.

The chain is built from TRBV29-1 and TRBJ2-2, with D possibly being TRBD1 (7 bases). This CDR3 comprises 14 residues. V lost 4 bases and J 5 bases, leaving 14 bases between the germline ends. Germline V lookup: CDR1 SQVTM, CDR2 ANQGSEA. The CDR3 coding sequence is TGCAGCGTTGTGGAGGGGGCGAGGACCGGGGAGCTGTTTTTT. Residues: CSVVEGARTGELFF.

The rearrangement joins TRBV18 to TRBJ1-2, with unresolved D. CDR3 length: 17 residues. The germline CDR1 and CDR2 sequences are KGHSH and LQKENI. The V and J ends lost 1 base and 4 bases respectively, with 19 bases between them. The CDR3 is CASSPQLRQERFYGYTF. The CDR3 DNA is TGTGCCAGCTCACCACAGTTGAGGCAGGAGCGTTTCTATGGCTACACCTTC.

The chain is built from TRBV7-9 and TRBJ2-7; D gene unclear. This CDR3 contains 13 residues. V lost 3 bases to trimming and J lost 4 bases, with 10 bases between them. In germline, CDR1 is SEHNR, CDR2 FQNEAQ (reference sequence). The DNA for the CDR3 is TGTGCCAGCAGCTTCAAGGTTGGTTACGAGCAGTACTTC. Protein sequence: CASSFKVGYEQYF. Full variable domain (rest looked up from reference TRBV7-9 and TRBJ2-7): DTGVSQNPRHKITKRGQNVTFRCDPISEHNRLYWYRQTLGQGPEFLTYFQNEAQLEKSRLLSDRFSAERPKGSFSTLEIQRTEQGDSAMYLCASSFKVGYEQYFGPGTRLTVT.

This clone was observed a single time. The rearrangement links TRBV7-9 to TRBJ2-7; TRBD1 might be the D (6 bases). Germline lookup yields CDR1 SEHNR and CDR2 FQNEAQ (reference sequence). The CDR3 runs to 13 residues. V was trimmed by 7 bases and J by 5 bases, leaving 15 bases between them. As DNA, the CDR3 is TGTGCCAGCAAAAACAGGGATGGAAACGAGCAGTACTTC. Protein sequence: CASKNRDGNEQYF.

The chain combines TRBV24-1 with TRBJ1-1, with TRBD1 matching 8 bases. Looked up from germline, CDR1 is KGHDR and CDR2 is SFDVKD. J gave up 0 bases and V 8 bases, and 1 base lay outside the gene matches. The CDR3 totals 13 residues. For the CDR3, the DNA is TGTGCCACCATGGGACAGGTGAACACTGAAGCTTTCTTT. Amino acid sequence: CATMGQVNTEAFF.

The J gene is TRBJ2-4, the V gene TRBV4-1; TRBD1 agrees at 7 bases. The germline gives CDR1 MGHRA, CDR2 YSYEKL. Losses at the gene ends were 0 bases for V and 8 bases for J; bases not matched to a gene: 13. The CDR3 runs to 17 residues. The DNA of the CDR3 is TGCGCCAGCAGCCAAGATCCTCCCGGGACAGCTGTGGACATTCAGTACTTC. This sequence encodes CASSQDPPGTAVDIQYF.

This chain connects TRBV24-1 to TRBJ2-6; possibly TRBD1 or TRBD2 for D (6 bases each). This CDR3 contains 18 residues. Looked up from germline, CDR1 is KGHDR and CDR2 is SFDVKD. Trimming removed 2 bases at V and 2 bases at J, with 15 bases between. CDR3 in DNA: TGTGCCACCAGTGATTCATTCGGGGGCAGCGCTGGGGCCAACGTCCTGACTTTC. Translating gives CATSDSFGGSAGANVLTF.